The 27 T cell receptor beta chains reported below all come from one sample, sequenced in a study of cytomegalovirus exposure and HLA in healthy donors. PCR employed 60 Vbeta and 13 Jbeta primers. The repertoire was sequenced with immunoSEQ multiplex PCR; TCRdb's copy has only in-frame clones and lacks some. The repertoire consists of 150,000 or so clones, with roughly 80% occurring once and the leading ten covering roughly 1%. The sample consisted of PBMCs. The source is a man aged 25-40 years in good health and CMV-seronegative.

This chain connects TRBV5-1 to TRBJ2-5; the match to TRBD2 covers 11 bases. The CDR3 loop spans 16 amino acids. Germline V gene sequence: CDR1 SGHRS, CDR2 YFSETQ. Trimming cost V 5 bases and J 4 bases; bases outside gene matches: 10. This chain's CDR3 is CASRTWTGLAGETQYF. The CDR3 nucleotides are TGCGCCAGCAGGACTTGGACCGGACTAGCGGGAGAGACCCAGTACTTC.

This clone occurred once. The rearrangement uses TRBV6-1 and TRBJ1-1; D is perhaps TRBD1 (6 bases). Trimming took 7 bases from V and 0 from J, leaving 12 bases between them. Germline-derived CDR1 and CDR2 are MNHNS and SASEGT. The CDR3 loop spans 14 amino acids. For the CDR3, the DNA is TGTGCCAGCACTAGAGACAGGCTGAACACTGAAGCTTTCTTT. It encodes CASTRDRLNTEAFF.

The rearrangement joins TRBV7-2 to TRBJ2-7; 12 bases match TRBD2. V was clipped by 5 bases and J by 2 bases; unmatched bases: 13. The CDR3 is made up of 18 amino acids. Germline CDR1 and CDR2: SGHTA and FQGNSA. Here the CDR3 DNA reads TGTGCCAGCAGCCGTAAAACCCGGACTAGCGGGATGACCTACGAGCAGTACTTC. This codes for CASSRKTRTSGMTYEQYF.

The chain carries TRBV11-3 and TRBJ2-2; possible D gene TRBD1, 5 bases. Looked up from germline, CDR1 is SGHNT and CDR2 is YENEEA. The CDR3 extends over 14 amino acids. V was shortened by 8 bases and J by 2 bases, with 12 bases between the two germline ends. CDR3 bases: TGTGCCAGCGTGGTGGGGCCCAACACCGGGGAGCTGTTTTTT. Amino acid sequence: CASVVGPNTGELFF.

CDR3 sequence (DNA): TGTGCCACCGAAGCGGGAGGGGGAGAGACCCAGTACTTC. This encodes CATEAGGGETQYF. The rearrangement joins TRBV11-2 to TRBJ2-5, with 10 bases that match TRBD2. Trimming cost V 10 bases and J 4 bases; bases outside gene matches: 6. This CDR3 is 13 amino acids long. Germline V lookup: CDR1 SGHAT, CDR2 FQNNGV.

The chain has TRBV27 and TRBJ1-2; 9 nucleotides align to TRBD1. The CDR3 contains 15 residues. The V gene end was trimmed by 3 bases and the J gene end by 4 bases; junction bases not matched to a gene: 6. Per germline, CDR1 MNHEY and CDR2 SMNVEV (reference sequence). The CDR3 DNA is TGTGCCAGCAGTTTGGGGACAGGGTGGGCCTATGGCTACACCTTC. This codes for CASSLGTGWAYGYTF.

This clone showed up just a few times. V and J are TRBV5-4 and TRBJ2-5; 8 nucleotides match TRBD2. The V and J ends lost 5 bases and 3 bases, in that order; junction bases with no gene match: 9. The CDR3 contains 15 residues. Germline-derived CDR1 and CDR2 are SGHNT and YYREEE (reference sequence). DNA of the CDR3: TGTGCCAGCAGTTCTAAGCGGGGGACTAAAGAGACCCAGTACTTC. It encodes CASSSKRGTKETQYF.

This chain links TRBV5-8 with TRBJ2-2, with TRBD2 identical over 7 bases. The CDR3 consists of 14 residues. The V segment lost 3 bases and the J segment 6 bases; nucleotides outside the gene matches: 5. The germline gives CDR1 SGHTS, CDR2 YDEGEE. The CDR3 sequence is CASSWGGEAGELFF. CDR3 coding DNA: TGTGCCAGCAGCTGGGGGGGAGAGGCCGGGGAGCTGTTTTTT.

This chain connects TRBV5-1 to TRBJ2-7; 9 nucleotides agree with TRBD1. V lost 3 bases and J lost 0; bases outside the gene matches: 4. Germline assignment: CDR1 SGHRS and CDR2 YFSETQ. This CDR3 has 15 amino acids. The CDR3 region is CASSSTGGSSYEQYF. The CDR3 DNA reads as TGCGCCAGCAGCTCGACAGGGGGGAGCTCCTACGAGCAGTACTTC.

The chain recombines TRBV7-8 with TRBJ1-2, with D maybe TRBD1 (5 bases). Germline V gene data show CDR1 as SGHVS and CDR2 as FQNEAQ. Trimming took 5 bases from V and 1 from J, leaving 17 bases between them. CDR3 length: 16 amino acids. CDR3 bases: TGTGCCAGCAGCCCAGACCCAGGGTTCATTAACTATGGCTACACCTTC. It specifies CASSPDPGFINYGYTF.

As DNA, the CDR3 is TGCGCCAGCAGCTGGGCGGGGGCTGAAGCTTTCTTT. It specifies CASSWAGAEAFF. This sequence joins TRBV5-1 and TRBJ1-1, with D possibly matching TRBD1 (5 bases). The CDR3 sequence is 12 residues long. In germline, CDR1 is SGHRS, CDR2 YFSETQ. Trimming cost V 3 bases and J 6 bases, with 9 bases left between them. Based on the CDR3 plus reference TRBV5-1 and TRBJ1-1, the full variable domain is KAGVTQTPRYLIKTRGQQVTLSCSPISGHRSVSWYQQTPGQGLQFLFEYFSETQRNKGNFPGRFSGRQFSNSRSEMNVSTLELGDSALYLCASSWAGAEAFFGQGTRLTVV.

The chain employs TRBV18 and TRBJ2-2; D perhaps matches TRBD2 (6 bases). V lost 3 bases, J lost 0 bases, and 8 bases lay in between. Germline CDR1 and CDR2: KGHSH and LQKENI. The CDR3 extends over 15 amino acids. CDR3 sequence (DNA): TGTGCCAGCTCACCCCGGGACTCGAACACCGGGGAGCTGTTTTTT. Amino acids: CASSPRDSNTGELFF.

J is TRBJ2-1 and V is TRBV20-1; D remains unclear. The CDR3 runs 11 residues. Germline-derived CDR1 and CDR2 are DFQATT and SNEGSKA (reference sequence). Trimming shortened V by 8 bases and J by 5 bases, and 10 bases separated the two germline ends. The CDR3, as DNA: TGCAGTTCTTCAAGAGACAATGAGCAGTTCTTC. Translated: CSSSRDNEQFF.

The V gene is TRBV18, the J gene TRBJ2-7; the match to TRBD1 covers 11 bases. CDR3 length: 15 amino acids. Losses at the gene ends were 2 bases for V and 2 bases for J; bases not matched to a gene: 2. Germline V lookup: CDR1 KGHSH, CDR2 LQKENI. CDR3 in DNA: TGTGCCAGCTCACCAGGGACAGGGGGGCCCTACGAGCAGTACTTC. The encoded protein is CASSPGTGGPYEQYF.

V and J are TRBV9 and TRBJ2-3; D ambiguous. V lost 1 base and J lost 3, with 18 bases in between. The CDR3 is 17 amino acids. The germline gives CDR1 SGDLS, CDR2 YYNGEE. CDR3 protein: CASSVFPGPSLTDTQYF. The DNA for the CDR3 is TGTGCCAGCAGCGTATTCCCGGGTCCTTCTTTGACAGATACGCAGTATTTT.

The chain couples TRBV10-3 to TRBJ2-7, with TRBD2 identical over 8 bases. V lost 7 bases, J lost 5 bases, and 10 bases stayed unmatched. Germline V gene sequence: CDR1 ENHRY, CDR2 SYGVKD. This CDR3 is built from 14 residues. DNA of the CDR3: TGTGCCATCACACCGGGACTAGATGTCAACGAGCAGTACTTC. Its protein product is CAITPGLDVNEQYF.

The J gene is TRBJ2-5, the V gene TRBV10-3, with 11 nucleotides matching TRBD2. Germline assignment: CDR1 ENHRY and CDR2 SYGVKD. This CDR3 spans 15 amino acids. The ends lost 3 bases at V and 2 bases at J; junction bases unmatched: 2. The DNA of the CDR3 is TGTGCCATCAGTGACCCTAGCGGGGGGCAAGAGACCCAGTACTTC. It specifies CAISDPSGGQETQYF.

The chain uses TRBV30 and TRBJ1-3; 8 bases match TRBD1. The germline V gene has CDR1 GTSNPN and CDR2 SVGIG (reference sequence). The CDR3 sequence is 16 residues long. Germline trimming cut 0 bases from V and 6 bases from J; bases unmatched to any gene: 10. The CDR3 nucleotides read TGTGCCTGGAGTGTGGGAGTTGGTCAGGGGGCAAACACCATATATTTT. Amino acids: CAWSVGVGQGANTIYF. The whole variable domain, remainder taken from reference TRBV30 and TRBJ1-3, is SQTIHQWPATLVQPVGSPLSLECTVEGTSNPNLYWYRQAAGRGLQLLFYSVGIGQISSEVPQNLSASRPQDRQFILSSKKLLLSDSGFYLCAWSVGVGQGANTIYFGEGSWLTVV.

V and J are TRBV15 and TRBJ2-7; a possible D gene is TRBD2 (5 bases). V lost 0 bases, J lost 6 bases, and 12 bases lay in between. CDR3 length: 14 amino acids. Germline CDR1 LNHNV, CDR2 YYDKDF (reference sequence). Here the CDR3 reads CATSRERVGSEQYF. The CDR3 bases are TGTGCCACCAGCAGAGAGAGGGTTGGGTCCGAGCAGTACTTC.

This rearrangement joins TRBV5-1 to TRBJ2-6; no reliable D call. The CDR3 is 15 residues long. Between the trimmed V and J ends, which lost 0 bases and 2 bases, there was a span of 6 bases. From germline, CDR1 is SGHRS and CDR2 YFSETQ. In nucleotides, the CDR3 is TGCGCCAGCAGCTTGGACTCAACTGGGGCCAACGTCCTGACTTTC. It yields the protein CASSLDSTGANVLTF.

This clone was found a few times. The chain is built from TRBV9 and TRBJ2-3; 11 bases line up with TRBD2. This CDR3 contains 15 residues. The ends lost 2 bases at V and 2 bases at J; junction bases unmatched: 1. Germline values: CDR1 SGDLS, CDR2 YYNGEE. The CDR3 region is CASSVSGRATDTQYF. CDR3 nucleotide sequence: TGTGCCAGCAGCGTTAGCGGGAGGGCCACAGATACGCAGTATTTT. Together with reference TRBV9 and TRBJ2-3, the CDR3 gives the full variable domain: DSGVTQTPKHLITATGQRVTLRCSPRSGDLSVYWYQQSLDQGLQFLIQYYNGEERAKGNILERFSAQQFPDLHSELNLSSLELGDSALYFCASSVSGRATDTQYFGPGTRLTVL.

The V and J genes are TRBV11-2 and TRBJ2-7, with 7 bases identical to TRBD1. The CDR3 spans 14 residues. Germline CDR1 SGHAT, CDR2 FQNNGV. The trim removed 5 bases at V and 2 bases at J, leaving 6 bases unmatched. CDR3 sequence: CASSQGTVTYEQYF. CDR3 coding DNA: TGTGCCAGCAGCCAGGGGACAGTTACCTACGAGCAGTACTTC. Based on the CDR3 plus reference TRBV11-2 and TRBJ2-7, the full variable domain is EAGVAQSPRYKIIEKRQSVAFWCNPISGHATLYWYQQILGQGPKLLIQFQNNGVVDDSQLPKDRFSAERLKGVDSTLKIQPAKLEDSAVYLCASSQGTVTYEQYFGPGTRLTVT.

This clone was seen just once. Its ends do not fully match the called genes, so a read error is possible. This chain links TRBV5-1 with TRBJ2-3, with D hard to call. The CDR3 sequence is 14 residues long. CDR1 is SGHRS, CDR2 YFSETQ, per germline. The CDR3 sequence is CASRLGGETDTQYF. CDR3 in DNA: TGCGCCAGCAGATTGGGCGGTGAAACAGATACGCAGTATTTT. The full variable domain, its missing parts supplied by reference TRBV5-1 and TRBJ2-3, is KAGVTQTPRYLIKTRGQQVTLSCSPISGHRSVSWYQQTPGQGLQFLFEYFSETQRNKGNFPGRFSGRQFSNSRSEMNVSTLELGDSALYLCASRLGGETDTQYFGPGTRLTVL.

The CDR3 DNA reads TGTGCCAGCAGTTACTCGAAGGGGGAGCTGCTCAAAGCTTTCTTT. This encodes CASSYSKGELLKAFF. The chain carries TRBV6-6 and TRBJ1-1; TRBD1 is a possible D gene (6 bases). Germline values: CDR1 MNHNY, CDR2 SVGAGI (reference sequence). V lost 0 bases, J lost 9 bases, and 17 bases lay in between. The CDR3 length is 15 residues.

This sequence joins TRBV10-1 and TRBJ2-7; unclear D gene. Germline values: CDR1 WNHNN, CDR2 SYGVQD (reference sequence). With 2 bases removed from V and 1 base from J, the gap between germline ends came to 6 bases. The length of the CDR3 is 13 residues. The CDR3 nucleotides read TGCGCCAGCAGTGAGAGACTTTCCTACGAGCAGTACTTC. Translating it yields CASSERLSYEQYF.

This sequence joins TRBV5-1 and TRBJ1-1; no definite D call. V was trimmed by 2 bases and J by 8 bases, leaving 13 bases between them. This CDR3 spans 13 amino acids. Germline V CDR1 and CDR2: SGHRS, YFSETQ. CDR3 in DNA: TGCGCCAGCAGCTTTGATGGGCTCGTGGAAGCTTTCTTT. Translating gives CASSFDGLVEAFF.

This clone was detected only a few times. The chain is built from TRBV5-1 and TRBJ1-3; D gene unclear. CDR3 length: 15 residues. Germline CDR1 SGHRS, CDR2 YFSETQ. V dropped 0 bases and J dropped 2 bases, with 9 bases sitting between them. The DNA of the CDR3 is TGCGCCAGCAGCTTGGCCGAAGGAGCTGGAAACACCATATATTTT. Protein product: CASSLAEGAGNTIYF.